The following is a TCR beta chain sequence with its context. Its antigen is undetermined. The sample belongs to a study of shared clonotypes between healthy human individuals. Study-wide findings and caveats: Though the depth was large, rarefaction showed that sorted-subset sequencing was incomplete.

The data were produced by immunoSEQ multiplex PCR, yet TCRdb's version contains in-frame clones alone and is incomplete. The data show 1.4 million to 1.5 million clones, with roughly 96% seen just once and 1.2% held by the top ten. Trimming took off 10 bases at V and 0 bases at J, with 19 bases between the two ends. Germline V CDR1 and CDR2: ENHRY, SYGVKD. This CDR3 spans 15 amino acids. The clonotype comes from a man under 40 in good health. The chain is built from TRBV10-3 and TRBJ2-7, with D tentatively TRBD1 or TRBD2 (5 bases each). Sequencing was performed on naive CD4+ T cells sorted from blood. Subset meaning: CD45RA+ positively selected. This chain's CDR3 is CATEDGTQSSYEQYF. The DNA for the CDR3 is TGTGCCACCGAGGACGGGACGCAGAGCTCCTACGAGCAGTACTTC.